A single sample gave rise to the 24 T cell receptor beta chains below, sequenced in a study of T cells in women clearing cervical HPV infection. The table came from immunoSEQ multiplex PCR; TCRdb's copy has only in-frame clones and leaves some out. Found here are some 46,000 clones; the top ten clones hold roughly a third. The specimen sequenced was blood buffy coat. The receptors here all came from a woman aged 18 to 75 with a cervical HPV16 infection that either progressed to CIN3+ or cleared (not recorded which).

With respect to this clone: The read falls 3 residues short of the CDR3 end, and the missing part is taken from the germline J gene. This rearrangement joins TRBV19 to TRBJ2-1; 8 bases fit TRBD1. Germline V lookup: CDR1 LNHDA, CDR2 SQIVND (reference sequence). V gave up 7 bases and J gave up 9 bases; unmatched junction bases: 14. This CDR3 region has 15 residues. This CDR3 is CASTMWGQASAEQFF. The sequenced CDR3 bases are TGTGCCAGTACCATGTGGGGACAGGCTTCTGCTGAG.

On this clone itself: The CDR3 goes on 3 residues after the read ends, and that part is filled in from the germline J gene. The rearrangement joins TRBV19 to TRBJ2-5, with D perhaps TRBD1 (8 bases). The CDR3 has 16 residues. V gave up 7 bases and J gave up 4 bases, with 22 bases separating them. Per germline, CDR1 LNHDA and CDR2 SQIVND (reference sequence). CDR3: CASTPSRTGRGETQYF. Partial CDR3 DNA: TGTGCCAGTACCCCCTCTCGGACAGGGAGGGGAGAGACC.

CDR3 amino acids: CASSEQGKAETQYF. The CDR3 bases that were read are TGTGCCAGCAGTGAACAGGGGAAGGCGGAGACC. The chain uses TRBV6-1 and TRBJ2-5; a weak D match, TRBD1 (6 bases). The CDR3 end lies 3 residues beyond the end of the read and is filled in from the germline J gene. Trimming took off 2 bases at V and 5 bases at J, with 12 bases between the two ends. The CDR3 is made up of 14 amino acids. Germline loops: CDR1 MNHNS, CDR2 SASEGT.

As concerns this clone: The CDR3 end is not reached by the read, which stops 3 residues before it; the germline J gene fills it in. The chain recombines TRBV18 with TRBJ2-3, with D perhaps TRBD2 (5 bases). Germline assignment: CDR1 KGHSH and CDR2 LQKENI. The CDR3 covers 12 residues. The CDR3 sequence is CASSPAGETQYF. The sequenced CDR3 bases are TGTGCCAGCTCACCAGCGGGTGAGACG.

Concerning this clone: The sequence runs out 3 residues before the end of the CDR3; the remainder is reconstructed from the germline J gene. The rearrangement links TRBV7-3 to TRBJ2-1; weak D call: TRBD1 (6 bases). This CDR3 is 15 amino acids long. Germline V gives CDR1 SGHTA, CDR2 FQGTGA. Trimming stripped 5 bases from V and 9 bases from J, with 20 bases between. CDR3 DNA (partial): TGTGCCAGCAGCAGAGTATCAGGGCAGGGGATTGAG. Protein product: CASSRVSGQGIE. The complete CDR3 sequence is CASSRVSGQGIEQFF. The variable domain in full, with the rest retrieved from reference TRBV7-3 and TRBJ2-1, is GAGVSQTPSNKVTEKGKYVELRCDPISGHTALYWYRQSLGQGPEFLIYFQGTGAADDSGLPNDRFFAVRPEGSVSTLKIQRTERGDSAVYLCASSRVSGQGIEQFFGPGTRLTVL.

Points on this clone: The CDR3 end lies 3 residues beyond the end of the read and is filled in from the germline J gene. The chain uses TRBV7-9 and TRBJ2-5; TRBD1 matches 7 bases. The CDR3 loop spans 14 amino acids. V was clipped by 5 bases and J by 1 base; unmatched bases: 4. Germline CDR1 is SEHNR and CDR2 is FQNEAQ (reference sequence). CDR3 DNA, as far as it was read: TGTGCCAGCAGCCCCTCAGGGGGCCAAGAGACC. It yields the protein CASSPSGGQET. The entire CDR3 reads CASSPSGGQETQYF.

Worth noting for this clone: The DNA ends 3 residues before the CDR3 does, and the rest of the CDR3 is filled in from the germline J gene. The chain employs TRBV5-1 and TRBJ1-5, with TRBD1 matching 7 bases. Germline CDR1 reads SGHRS; CDR2 reads YFSETQ. Germline trimming cut 2 bases from V and 7 bases from J; bases unmatched to any gene: 6. This CDR3 comprises 14 residues. The CDR3 bases that were read are TGCGCCAGCAGCTTACAGGGGTTTGGGCAGCCC. Encoded protein: CASSLQGFGQP. The CDR3 reads in full as CASSLQGFGQPQHF.

Remarks on this clone: At one of its ends the junction is not consistent with the germline gene, which may arise from a read error. The read terminates 3 residues before the CDR3 end, so the remaining end is supplied by the germline J gene. This CDR3 is also generated by other DNA sequences in the sample. The gene calls are TRBV19 and TRBJ1-3; 7 bases are shared with TRBD1. Germline V gene lookup returns CDR1 LNHDA and CDR2 SQIVND (reference sequence). The CDR3 consists of 16 residues. CDR3 loop: CASSIETTGSGNTIYF. CDR3 DNA, as far as it was read: TGTGCCAGTAGTATAGAAACGACAGGGTCTGGAAACACT.

Partial CDR3 DNA: TGTGCCAGTACCGACAGGAGCAATCAGCCC. Amino acid sequence: CASTDRSNQP. Given in full, the CDR3 is CASTDRSNQPQHF. The chain joins TRBV19 to TRBJ1-5; D might be TRBD1 (6 bases). Read sequence stops 3 residues before the CDR3 end, and the germline J gene provides the missing end. Germline lookup yields CDR1 LNHDA and CDR2 SQIVND (reference sequence). V was cut by 7 bases and J by 1 base, with 8 bases left in between. The CDR3 has 13 residues.

Turning to this clone: Sequencing ends 3 residues short of the CDR3 end; the germline J gene provides the rest. This rearrangement joins TRBV7-6 to TRBJ2-2; 7 bases are a match to TRBD2. This CDR3 is 15 amino acids long. V trimming: 5 bases; J trimming: 3 bases; junction bases outside the gene matches: 6. Per the germline V gene, CDR1 is SGHVS and CDR2 is FNYEAQ. CDR3 sequence: CASSLQREYTGELFF. The sequenced part of the CDR3 DNA is TGTGCCAGCAGCCTCCAGCGGGAATACACCGGGGAG.

On this clone itself: The read finishes 3 residues shy of the CDR3 end, and the germline J gene is used to complete it. The chain has TRBV6-2 or TRBV6-3 and TRBJ1-5; 8 bases agree with TRBD1. Trimming removed 7 bases from V and 4 bases from J; junction bases left unmatched: 6. Germline V CDR1 and CDR2: MNHEY, SVGEGT. CDR3 length: 14 residues. The CDR3 loop is CASKETGANQPQHF. The sequenced part of the CDR3 DNA is TGTGCCAGCAAAGAGACAGGGGCAAATCAGCCC.

As to this clone: The missing CDR3 end, 3 residues past where the read stops, is filled in from the germline J gene. This chain links TRBV19 with TRBJ1-1; D might be TRBD1 (6 bases). The V and J ends lost 4 bases and 1 base respectively, with 7 bases between them. This CDR3 has 13 residues. Germline V lookup: CDR1 LNHDA, CDR2 SQIVND (reference sequence). CDR3 loop: CASSKTGNTEAFF. The CDR3 bases that were read are TGTGCCAGTAGTAAGACAGGGAACACTGAA.

Of note for this clone: The missing CDR3 end, 3 residues past where the read stops, is filled in from the germline J gene. The J gene is TRBJ2-7, the V gene TRBV7-9, with TRBD1 matching over 9 bases. Trimming took 5 bases from V and 2 from J; bases not matched to a gene: 4. The CDR3 extends over 14 amino acids. CDR1 and CDR2 (germline): SEHNR, FQNEAQ (reference sequence). The CDR3 spells CASSPRDRAYEQYF. The DNA read from the CDR3 is TGTGCCAGCAGCCCGAGGGACAGGGCCTACGAG. Drawing the rest from reference TRBV7-9 and TRBJ2-7, the complete variable domain is DTGVSQNPRHKITKRGQNVTFRCDPISEHNRLYWYRQTLGQGPEFLTYFQNEAQLEKSRLLSDRFSAERPKGSFSTLEIQRTEQGDSAMYLCASSPRDRAYEQYFGPGTRLTVT.

Notes on this clone: From the germline J gene comes the end of the CDR3, since the read stops 3 residues before it. The gene calls are TRBV6-1 and TRBJ2-3, with 7 positions matching TRBD2. The CDR3 spans 17 residues. Germline V gene lookup returns CDR1 MNHNS and CDR2 SASEGT. With V trimmed by 0 bases and J by 6 bases, 12 bases remained unmatched. The CDR3 region is CASSEALFGGERDTQYF. Incomplete CDR3 DNA: TGTGCCAGCAGTGAAGCGCTTTTTGGGGGGGAAAGGGATACG.

On this clone: The CDR3 end is not reached by the read, which stops 3 residues before it; the germline J gene fills it in. The chain has TRBV16 and TRBJ2-7, with D tentatively TRBD2 (5 bases). This CDR3 spans 15 amino acids. Looked up from germline, CDR1 is KGHSY and CDR2 is FQNENV. V lost 4 bases and J 0 bases, leaving 13 bases between the germline ends. The sequenced part of the CDR3 DNA is TGTGCCAGCAGCCCTCAATCGGGGATCTCCTACGAG. Translating gives CASSPQSGISYE. The CDR3 reads in full as CASSPQSGISYEQYF.

About this clone: The read finishes 3 residues shy of the CDR3 end, and the germline J gene is used to complete it. This rearrangement joins TRBV5-1 to TRBJ2-1; D tentatively reads TRBD1 or TRBD2 (5 bases each). In germline, CDR1 is SGHRS, CDR2 YFSETQ. This CDR3 has 15 amino acids. Trimming removed 3 bases from V and 4 bases from J, with 14 bases in between. The part of the CDR3 DNA that was read is TGCGCCAGCAGCTCTACAGGAGAGGGTTACAATGAG. Amino acid sequence: CASSSTGEGYNE. The complete CDR3 protein is CASSSTGEGYNEQFF.

With respect to this clone: The CDR3 end falls 3 residues outside the read, so it is completed with the germline J gene. This chain connects TRBV19 to TRBJ2-5; weak D call: TRBD1 (6 bases). Germline V lookup: CDR1 LNHDA, CDR2 SQIVND (reference sequence). CDR3 size: 13 residues. Trimming pared 8 bases from V and 5 bases from J, leaving 15 bases between. The CDR3 loop reads CASGFRDTETQYF. The CDR3 DNA, read in part, is TGTGCCAGTGGGTTCCGGGACACCGAGACC.

A remark on this clone: The CDR3 end lies 3 residues beyond the end of the read and is filled in from the germline J gene. The chain couples TRBV20-1 to TRBJ2-3; TRBD1 matches 8 bases. The trim removed 0 bases at V and 1 base at J, leaving 3 bases unmatched. Germline CDR1 and CDR2: DFQATT and SNEGSKA (reference sequence). The CDR3 spans 15 residues. CDR3 DNA, as far as it was read: TGCAGTGCTAGAGACGGACAGGGAGGCACAGATACG. Translating it yields CSARDGQGGTDT. From start to end, the CDR3 is CSARDGQGGTDTQYF.

Comments on this clone: The read stops 3 residues short of the end of the CDR3; the missing end is completed from the germline J gene. Other DNA sequences from this sample encode an identical CDR3 as well. The V and J genes are TRBV19 and TRBJ2-3; 9 nucleotides agree with TRBD2. V was clipped by 3 bases and J by 5 bases; unmatched bases: 6. The CDR3 has 15 amino acids. Per germline, CDR1 LNHDA and CDR2 SQIVND (reference sequence). CDR3 DNA, as far as it was read: TGTGCCAGTAGTATCCAGCGGGGGGTTGGAGATACG. Amino acid sequence: CASSIQRGVGDT. The full CDR3 protein reads CASSIQRGVGDTQYF.

In the case of this clone: The CDR3 extends 3 residues past the end of the read, so its final part is completed from the germline J gene. The gene calls are TRBV28 and TRBJ2-5, with 9 bases fitting TRBD1. The CDR3 is 16 amino acids. After removal of 5 bases from V and 1 base from J, the junction contained 8 bases not matched to a gene. The germline CDR1 and CDR2 sequences are MDHEN and SYDVKM. Incomplete CDR3 DNA: TGTGCCAGCAGTCTAGGGACAGGGAGCTCCCAAGAGACC. Its protein is CASSLGTGSSQET. The complete CDR3 reads CASSLGTGSSQETQYF.

As for this clone: The CDR3 end lies 3 residues beyond the end of the read and is filled in from the germline J gene. This chain uses TRBV6-2 or TRBV6-3 with TRBJ1-1; 12 bases line up with TRBD1. The CDR3 consists of 17 residues. Per germline, CDR1 MNHEY and CDR2 SVGEGT. The V segment lost 5 bases and the J segment 4 bases; nucleotides outside the gene matches: 11. This chain's CDR3 is CASSRTGTGGAVTEAFF. The CDR3 DNA, read in part, is TGTGCCAGCAGTCGGACCGGGACAGGGGGCGCGGTCACTGAA.

As to this clone: Read coverage stops 3 residues before the CDR3 terminus; the germline J gene supplies the remainder. The chain uses TRBV18 and TRBJ1-1; 7 nucleotides line up with TRBD1. CDR3 length equals 12 residues. Germline-derived CDR1 and CDR2 are KGHSH and LQKENI. The CDR3 sequence is CASSADREWAFF. The part of the CDR3 DNA that was read is TGTGCCAGCTCCGCTGACAGGGAATGG. The complete variable domain, with remaining parts taken from reference TRBV18 and TRBJ1-1, reads NAGVMQNPRHLVRRRGQEARLRCSPMKGHSHVYWYRQLPEEGLKFMVYLQKENIIDESGMPKERFSAEFPKEGPSILRIQQVVRGDSAAYFCASSADREWAFFGQGTRLTVV.

Remarks on this clone: The CDR3 end is not reached by the read, which stops 3 residues before it; the germline J gene fills it in. This chain links TRBV19 with TRBJ1-5, with D uncertain. Germline V gene data show CDR1 as LNHDA and CDR2 as SQIVND (reference sequence). V lost 5 bases, J lost 4 bases, and 12 bases lay in between. The CDR3 totals 14 residues. CDR3 DNA (partial): TGTGCCAGTAGTGGTAGACAAGGGAATCAGCCC. Translated: CASSGRQGNQP. The whole CDR3 sequence reads CASSGRQGNQPQHF.

With regard to this clone: Read sequence stops 3 residues before the CDR3 end, and the germline J gene provides the missing end. This rearrangement joins TRBV2 to TRBJ2-7; 11 bases map to TRBD2. Germline V lookup: CDR1 SNHLY, CDR2 FYNNEI. Losses at the gene ends were 6 bases for V and 2 bases for J; bases not matched to a gene: 12. The CDR3 runs to 17 residues. CDR3 bases read: TGTGCCAGCAGAATGATCCCCGGGACTAGCGGAACCTACGAG. Translated: CASRMIPGTSGTYE. The entire CDR3 protein is CASRMIPGTSGTYEQYF.